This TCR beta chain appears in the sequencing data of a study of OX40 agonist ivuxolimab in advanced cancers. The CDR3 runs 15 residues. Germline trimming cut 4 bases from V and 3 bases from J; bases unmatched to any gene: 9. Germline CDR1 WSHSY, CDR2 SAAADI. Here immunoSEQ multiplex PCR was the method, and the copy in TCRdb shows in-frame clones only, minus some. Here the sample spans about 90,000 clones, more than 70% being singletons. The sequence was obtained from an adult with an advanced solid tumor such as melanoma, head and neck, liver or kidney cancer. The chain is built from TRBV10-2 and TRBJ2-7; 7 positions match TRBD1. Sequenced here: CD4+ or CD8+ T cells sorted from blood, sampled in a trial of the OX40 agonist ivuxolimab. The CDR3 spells CASSGGWGQIYEQYV. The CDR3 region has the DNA TGCGCCAGCAGTGGGGGATGGGGACAGATCTACGAGCAGTACGTC.